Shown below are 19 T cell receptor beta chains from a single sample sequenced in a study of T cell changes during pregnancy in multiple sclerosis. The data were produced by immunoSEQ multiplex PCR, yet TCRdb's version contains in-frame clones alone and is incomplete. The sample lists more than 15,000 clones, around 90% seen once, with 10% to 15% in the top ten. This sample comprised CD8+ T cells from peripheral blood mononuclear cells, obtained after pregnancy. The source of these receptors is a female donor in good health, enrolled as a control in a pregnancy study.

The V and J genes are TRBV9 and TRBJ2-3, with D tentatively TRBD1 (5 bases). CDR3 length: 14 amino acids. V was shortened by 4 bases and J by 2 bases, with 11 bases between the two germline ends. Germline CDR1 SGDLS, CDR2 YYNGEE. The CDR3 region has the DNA TGTGCCAGCAGCCCCCCAGGGAACACAGATACGCAGTATTTT. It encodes CASSPPGNTDTQYF.

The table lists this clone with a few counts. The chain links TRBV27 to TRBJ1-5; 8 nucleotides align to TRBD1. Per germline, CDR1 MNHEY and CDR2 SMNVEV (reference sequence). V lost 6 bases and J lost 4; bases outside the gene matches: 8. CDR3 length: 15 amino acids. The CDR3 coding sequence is TGTGCCAGCAGCGACAGGGGCCTGGGGAATCAGCCCCAGCATTTT. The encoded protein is CASSDRGLGNQPQHF.

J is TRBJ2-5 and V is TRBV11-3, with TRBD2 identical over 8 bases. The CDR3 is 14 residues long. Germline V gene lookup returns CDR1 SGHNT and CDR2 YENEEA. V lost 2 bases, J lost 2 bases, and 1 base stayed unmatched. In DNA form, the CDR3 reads TGTGCCAGCAGCTTACGGGGGGGACAAGAGACCCAGTACTTC. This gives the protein CASSLRGGQETQYF.

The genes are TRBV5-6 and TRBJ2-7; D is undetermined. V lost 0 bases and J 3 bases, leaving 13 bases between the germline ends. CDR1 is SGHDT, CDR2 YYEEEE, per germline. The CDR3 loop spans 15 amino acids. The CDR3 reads CASSLATGSGYEQYF. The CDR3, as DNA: TGTGCCAGCAGCTTGGCCACGGGTTCGGGCTACGAGCAGTACTTC.

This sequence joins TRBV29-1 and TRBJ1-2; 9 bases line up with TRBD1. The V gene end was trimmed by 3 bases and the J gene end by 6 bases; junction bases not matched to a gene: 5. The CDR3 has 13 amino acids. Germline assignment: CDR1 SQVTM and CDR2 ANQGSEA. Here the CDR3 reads CSVDMGQGDGYTF. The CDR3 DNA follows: TGCAGCGTTGATATGGGACAGGGCGATGGCTACACCTTC.

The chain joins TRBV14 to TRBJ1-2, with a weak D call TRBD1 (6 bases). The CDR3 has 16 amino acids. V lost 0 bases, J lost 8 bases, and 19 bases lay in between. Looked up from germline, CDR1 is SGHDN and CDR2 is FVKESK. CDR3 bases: TGTGCCAGCAGCCAAGACCGGGGGGCAGCGGCCGTAGGCTACACCTTC. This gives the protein CASSQDRGAAAVGYTF.

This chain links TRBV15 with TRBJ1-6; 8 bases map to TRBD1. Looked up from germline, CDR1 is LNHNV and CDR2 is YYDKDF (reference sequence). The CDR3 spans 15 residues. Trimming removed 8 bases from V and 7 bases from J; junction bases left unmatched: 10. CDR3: CATGDRLNLNSPLHF. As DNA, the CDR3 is TGTGCCACCGGGGACAGGCTCAACCTAAATTCACCCCTCCACTTT.

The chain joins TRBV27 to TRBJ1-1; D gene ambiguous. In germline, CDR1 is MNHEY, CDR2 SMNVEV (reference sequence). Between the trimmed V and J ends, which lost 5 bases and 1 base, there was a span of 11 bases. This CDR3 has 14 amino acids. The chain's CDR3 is CASSAYRGNTEAFF. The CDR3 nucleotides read TGTGCCAGCAGTGCCTACCGTGGGAACACTGAAGCTTTCTTT.

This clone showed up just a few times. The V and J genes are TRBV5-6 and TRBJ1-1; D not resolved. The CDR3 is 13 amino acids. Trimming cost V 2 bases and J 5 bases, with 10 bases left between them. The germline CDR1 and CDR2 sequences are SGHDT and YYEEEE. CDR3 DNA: TGTGCCAGCAGCTTCTACCCGTCGACTGAAGCTTTCTTT. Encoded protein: CASSFYPSTEAFF.

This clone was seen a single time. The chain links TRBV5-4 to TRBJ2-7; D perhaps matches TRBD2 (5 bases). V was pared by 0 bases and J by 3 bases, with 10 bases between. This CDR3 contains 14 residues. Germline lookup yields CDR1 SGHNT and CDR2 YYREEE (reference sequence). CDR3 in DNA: TGTGCCAGCAGCTTGGGCGGGTTCTACTACGAGCAGTACTTC. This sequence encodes CASSLGGFYYEQYF.

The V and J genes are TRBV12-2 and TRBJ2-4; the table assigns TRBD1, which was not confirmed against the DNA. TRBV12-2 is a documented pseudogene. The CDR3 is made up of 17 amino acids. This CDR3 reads CASRYYRDRKAKNIQYF. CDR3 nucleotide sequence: TGTGCAAGTCGCTATTACAGGGATAGGAAAGCCAAAAACATTCAGTACTTC.

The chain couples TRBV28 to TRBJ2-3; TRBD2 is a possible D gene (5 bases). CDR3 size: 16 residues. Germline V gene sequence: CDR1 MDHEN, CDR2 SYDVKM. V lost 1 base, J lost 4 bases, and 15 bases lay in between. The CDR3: CASSLSGGRGSDTQYF. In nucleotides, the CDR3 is TGTGCCAGCAGTTTATCGGGCGGCCGGGGATCAGATACGCAGTATTTT.

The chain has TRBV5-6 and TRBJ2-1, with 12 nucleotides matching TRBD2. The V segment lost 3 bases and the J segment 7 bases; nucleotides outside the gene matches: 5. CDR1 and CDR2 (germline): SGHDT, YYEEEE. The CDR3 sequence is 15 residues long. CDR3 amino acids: CASSSGGTSGNEQFF. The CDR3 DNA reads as TGTGCCAGCAGCTCCGGGGGGACTAGCGGGAATGAGCAGTTCTTC.

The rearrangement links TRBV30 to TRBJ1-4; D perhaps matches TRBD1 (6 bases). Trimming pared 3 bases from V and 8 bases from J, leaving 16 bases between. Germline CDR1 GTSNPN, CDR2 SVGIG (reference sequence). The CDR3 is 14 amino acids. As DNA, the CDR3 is TGTGCCTGGAGGTTGACAGGCTTTCGGGAAAAACTGTTTTTT. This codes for CAWRLTGFREKLFF.

CDR3 residues: CASIRWAGLQETQYF. The DNA for the CDR3 is TGTGCCAGCATAAGGTGGGCGGGGCTCCAAGAGACCCAGTACTTC. This sequence joins TRBV7-9 and TRBJ2-5; TRBD2 might be the D (6 bases). The V gene's germline CDR1 is SEHNR and CDR2 FQNEAQ (reference sequence). The V end lost 7 bases, the J end lost 1 base, and 16 bases lay between the germline ends. CDR3 size: 15 residues.

The CDR3 DNA is TGTGCCAGCAAGGGGGCGAACCCCCCATTTGGGGCCAACGTCCTGACTTTC. Protein product: CASKGANPPFGANVLTF. The rearrangement links TRBV11-1 to TRBJ2-6, with 7 bases identical to TRBD1. The V gene end was trimmed by 7 bases and the J gene end by 3 bases; junction bases not matched to a gene: 12. The CDR3 has 17 residues. Germline CDR1 is SGHAT and CDR2 is FQDESV (reference sequence).

The CDR3 loop is CASSWGVLLQPQHF. The CDR3 nucleotides read TGTGCCAGTAGTTGGGGGGTACTTCTTCAGCCCCAGCATTTT. This chain uses TRBV19 with TRBJ1-5; perhaps TRBD1 as D (5 bases). The V gene's germline CDR1 is LNHDA and CDR2 SQIVND (reference sequence). The V gene lost 5 bases and the J gene lost 6 bases, with 14 bases spanning the gap. The CDR3 runs 14 residues.

CDR3 residues: CATSREVAGGPPEQFF. In DNA, the CDR3 is TGTGCCACCAGCAGAGAGGTTGCGGGAGGGCCGCCTGAGCAGTTCTTC. V usage is TRBV15 and J usage is TRBJ2-1, with 9 bases fitting TRBD2. CDR1 and CDR2 from the germline V gene are LNHNV and YYDKDF (reference sequence). CDR3 length: 16 amino acids. V gave up 0 bases and J gave up 9 bases; unmatched junction bases: 9.

The CDR3: CASSPEDRLYEQYF. The CDR3 nucleotides read TGTGCCAGCAGCCCCGAAGACAGGTTGTACGAGCAGTACTTC. The chain joins TRBV13 to TRBJ2-7; D perhaps matches TRBD1 (6 bases). CDR1 and CDR2 (germline): PRHDT, FYEKMQ (reference sequence). The CDR3 spans 14 residues. Trimming shortened V by 5 bases and J by 4 bases, and 15 bases separated the two germline ends.